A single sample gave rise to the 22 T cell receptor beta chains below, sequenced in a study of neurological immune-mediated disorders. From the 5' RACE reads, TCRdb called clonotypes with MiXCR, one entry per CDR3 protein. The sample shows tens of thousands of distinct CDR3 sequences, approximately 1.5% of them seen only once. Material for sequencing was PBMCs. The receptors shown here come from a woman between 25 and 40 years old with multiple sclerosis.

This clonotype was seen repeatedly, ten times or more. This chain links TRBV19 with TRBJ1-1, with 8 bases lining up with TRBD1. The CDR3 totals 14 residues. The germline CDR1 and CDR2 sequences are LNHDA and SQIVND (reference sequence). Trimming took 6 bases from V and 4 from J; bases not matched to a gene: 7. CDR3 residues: CASSPRQGPTEAFF. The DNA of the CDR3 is TGTGCCAGTAGCCCAAGACAGGGGCCCACTGAAGCTTTCTTT.

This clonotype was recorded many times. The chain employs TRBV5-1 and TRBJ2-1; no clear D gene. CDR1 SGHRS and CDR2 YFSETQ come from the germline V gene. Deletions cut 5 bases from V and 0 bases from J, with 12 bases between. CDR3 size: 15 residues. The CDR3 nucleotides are TGCGCCAGCAGGACCGATATACCCTCCTACAATGAGCAGTTCTTC. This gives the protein CASRTDIPSYNEQFF.

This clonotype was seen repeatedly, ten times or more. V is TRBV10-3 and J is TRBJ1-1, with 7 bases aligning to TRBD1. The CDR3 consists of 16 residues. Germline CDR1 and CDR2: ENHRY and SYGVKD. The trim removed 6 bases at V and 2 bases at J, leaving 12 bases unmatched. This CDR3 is CAISNNPTGLNTEAFF. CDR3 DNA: TGTGCCATCAGCAACAACCCGACAGGGCTTAACACTGAAGCTTTCTTT.

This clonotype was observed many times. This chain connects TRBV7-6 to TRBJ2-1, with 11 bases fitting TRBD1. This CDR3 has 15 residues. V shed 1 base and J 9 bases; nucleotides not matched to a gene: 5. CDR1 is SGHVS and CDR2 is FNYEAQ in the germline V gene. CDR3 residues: CASSLGGQGEGEQFF. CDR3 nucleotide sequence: TGTGCCAGCAGCTTAGGGGGACAGGGGGAAGGTGAGCAGTTCTTC.

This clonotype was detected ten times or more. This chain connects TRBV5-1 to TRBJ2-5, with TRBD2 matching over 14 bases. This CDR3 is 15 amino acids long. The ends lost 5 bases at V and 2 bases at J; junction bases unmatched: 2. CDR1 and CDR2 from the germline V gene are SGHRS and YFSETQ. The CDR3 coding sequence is TGCGCCAGCAGGGGGACTAGCGGGGGTCAAGAGACCCAGTACTTC. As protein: CASRGTSGGQETQYF.

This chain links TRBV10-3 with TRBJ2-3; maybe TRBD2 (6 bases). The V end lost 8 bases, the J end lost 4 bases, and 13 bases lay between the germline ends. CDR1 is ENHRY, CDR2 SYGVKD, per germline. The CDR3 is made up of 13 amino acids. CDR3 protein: CAILAALSDTQYF. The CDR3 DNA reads TGTGCCATCTTAGCGGCCTTGTCAGATACGCAGTATTTT.

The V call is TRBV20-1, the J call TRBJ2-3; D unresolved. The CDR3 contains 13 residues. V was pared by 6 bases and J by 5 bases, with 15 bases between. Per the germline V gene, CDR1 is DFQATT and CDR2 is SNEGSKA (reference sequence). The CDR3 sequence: CSAPAPPKDTQYF. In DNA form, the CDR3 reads TGCAGTGCCCCGGCTCCACCCAAAGATACGCAGTATTTT.

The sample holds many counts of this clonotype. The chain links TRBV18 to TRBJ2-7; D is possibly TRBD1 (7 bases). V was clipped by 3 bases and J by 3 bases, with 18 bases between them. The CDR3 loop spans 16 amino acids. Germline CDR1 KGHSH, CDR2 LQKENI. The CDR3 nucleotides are TGTGCCAGCTCACCCCTCGGCGGGACAGACTTCTACGAGCAGTACTTC. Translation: CASSPLGGTDFYEQYF.

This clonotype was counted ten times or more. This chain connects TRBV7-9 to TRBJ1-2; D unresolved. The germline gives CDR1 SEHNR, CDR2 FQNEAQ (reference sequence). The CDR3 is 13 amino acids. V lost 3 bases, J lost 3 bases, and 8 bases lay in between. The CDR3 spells CASSLRVDYGYTF. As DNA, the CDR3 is TGTGCCAGCAGCTTGCGAGTCGACTATGGCTACACCTTC.

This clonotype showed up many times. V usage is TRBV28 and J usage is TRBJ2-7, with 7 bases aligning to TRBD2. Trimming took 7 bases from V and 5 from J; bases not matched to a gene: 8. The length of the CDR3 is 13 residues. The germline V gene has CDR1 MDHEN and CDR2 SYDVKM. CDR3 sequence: CASTLGRDHEQYF. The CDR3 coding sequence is TGTGCCAGCACCTTGGGGAGGGACCACGAGCAGTACTTC.

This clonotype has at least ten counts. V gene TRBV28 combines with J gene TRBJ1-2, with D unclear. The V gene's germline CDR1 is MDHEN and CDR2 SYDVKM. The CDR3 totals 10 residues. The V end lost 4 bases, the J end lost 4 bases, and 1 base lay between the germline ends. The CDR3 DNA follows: TGTGCCAGCAGTTCCTATGGCTACACCTTC. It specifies CASSSYGYTF.

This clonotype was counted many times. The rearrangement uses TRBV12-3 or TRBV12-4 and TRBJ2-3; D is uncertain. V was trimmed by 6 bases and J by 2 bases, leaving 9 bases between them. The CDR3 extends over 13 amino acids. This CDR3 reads CASSFRSTDTQYF. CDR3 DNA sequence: TGTGCCAGCAGCTTCCGGTCCACAGATACGCAGTATTTT.

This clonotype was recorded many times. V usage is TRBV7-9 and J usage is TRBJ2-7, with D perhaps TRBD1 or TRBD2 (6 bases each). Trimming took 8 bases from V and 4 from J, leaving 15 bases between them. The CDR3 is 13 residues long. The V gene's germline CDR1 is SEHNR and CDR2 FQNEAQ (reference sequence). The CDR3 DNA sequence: TGTGCCAGCGGAGGGGGGCGCGGATACGAGCAGTACTTC. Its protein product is CASGGGRGYEQYF.

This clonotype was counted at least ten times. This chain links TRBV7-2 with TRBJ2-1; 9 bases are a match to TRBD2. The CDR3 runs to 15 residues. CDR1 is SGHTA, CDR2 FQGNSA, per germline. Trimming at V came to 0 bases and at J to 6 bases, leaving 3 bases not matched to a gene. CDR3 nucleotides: TGTGCCAGCAGCTTAGCGACTAGCGGAAGCAATGAGCAGTTCTTC. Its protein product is CASSLATSGSNEQFF. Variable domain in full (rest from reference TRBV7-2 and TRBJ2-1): GAGVSQSPSNKVTEKGKDVELRCDPISGHTALYWYRQSLGQGLEFLIYFQGNSAPDKSGLPSDRFSAERTGGSVSTLTIQRTQQEDSAVYLCASSLATSGSNEQFFGPGTRLTVL.

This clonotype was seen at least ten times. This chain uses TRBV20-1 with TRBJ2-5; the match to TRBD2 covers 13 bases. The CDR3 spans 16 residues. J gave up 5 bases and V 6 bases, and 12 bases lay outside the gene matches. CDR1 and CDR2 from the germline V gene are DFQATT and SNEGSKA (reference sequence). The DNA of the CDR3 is TGCAGTGCGTCATTACTAGCGGGGGGGCCACGGGAGACCCAGTACTTC. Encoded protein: CSASLLAGGPRETQYF.

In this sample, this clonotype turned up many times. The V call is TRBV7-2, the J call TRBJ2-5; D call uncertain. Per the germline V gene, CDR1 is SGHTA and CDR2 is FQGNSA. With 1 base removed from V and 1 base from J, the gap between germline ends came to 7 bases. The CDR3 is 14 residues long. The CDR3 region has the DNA TGTGCCAGCAGCTTAGGAGAAGGCCAAGAGACCCAGTACTTC. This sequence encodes CASSLGEGQETQYF.

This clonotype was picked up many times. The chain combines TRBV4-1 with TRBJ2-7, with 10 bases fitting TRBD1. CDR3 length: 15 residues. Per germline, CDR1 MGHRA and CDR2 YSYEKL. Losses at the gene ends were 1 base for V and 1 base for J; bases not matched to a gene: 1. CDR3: CASSQGGQGSYEQYF. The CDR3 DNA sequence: TGCGCCAGCAGCCAAGGGGGACAGGGGTCCTACGAGCAGTACTTC.

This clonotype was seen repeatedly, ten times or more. The CDR3 DNA reads as TGTGCCAGCAGCTCGGGACTAGCGGCACAAGAGACCCAGTACTTC. Translation: CASSSGLAAQETQYF. This chain joins TRBV5-6 and TRBJ2-5; 11 bases fit TRBD2. The CDR3 loop spans 15 amino acids. J was trimmed by 2 bases and V by 3 bases; bases with no gene match: 3. Germline V CDR1 and CDR2: SGHDT, YYEEEE. The variable domain in full, with the rest retrieved from reference TRBV5-6 and TRBJ2-5, is DAGVTQSPTHLIKTRGQQVTLRCSPKSGHDTVSWYQQALGQGPQFIFQYYEEEERQRGNFPDRFSGHQFPNYSSELNVNALLLGDSALYLCASSSGLAAQETQYFGPGTRLLVL.

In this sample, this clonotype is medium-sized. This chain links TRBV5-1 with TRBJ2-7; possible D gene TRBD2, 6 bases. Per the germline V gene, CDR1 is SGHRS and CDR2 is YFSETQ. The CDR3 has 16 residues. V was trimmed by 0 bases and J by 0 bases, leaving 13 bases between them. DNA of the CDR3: TGCGCCAGCAGCTTGGAACCCACGGGAGTCTCCTACGAGCAGTACTTC. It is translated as CASSLEPTGVSYEQYF.

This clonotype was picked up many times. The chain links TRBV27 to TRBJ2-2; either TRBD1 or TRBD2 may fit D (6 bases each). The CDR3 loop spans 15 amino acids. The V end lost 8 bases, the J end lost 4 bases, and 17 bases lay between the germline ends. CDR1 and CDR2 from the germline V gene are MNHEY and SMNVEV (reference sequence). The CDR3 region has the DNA TGTGCCAGCTCCCGTCGGGGGCCGGGCACCGGGGAGCTGTTTTTT. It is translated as CASSRRGPGTGELFF.

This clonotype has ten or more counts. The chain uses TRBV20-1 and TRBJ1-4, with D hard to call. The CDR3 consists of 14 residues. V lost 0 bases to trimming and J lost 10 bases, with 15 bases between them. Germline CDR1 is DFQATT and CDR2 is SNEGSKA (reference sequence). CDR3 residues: CSARDQDFVGKLFF. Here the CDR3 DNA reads TGCAGTGCTAGAGATCAGGATTTCGTGGGAAAACTGTTTTTT.

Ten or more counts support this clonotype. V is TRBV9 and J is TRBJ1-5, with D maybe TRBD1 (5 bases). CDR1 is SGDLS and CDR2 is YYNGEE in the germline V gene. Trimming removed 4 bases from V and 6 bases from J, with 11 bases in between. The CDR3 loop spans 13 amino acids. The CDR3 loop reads CASSRDGGQPQHF. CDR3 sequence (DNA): TGTGCCAGCAGCCGGGACGGTGGTCAGCCCCAGCATTTT.